Listed below are T cell receptor beta chains from one sample, sequenced in a study of graft-versus-host responses after intestinal transplantation. Sequencing used immunoSEQ multiplex PCR; TCRdb keeps in-frame clones, though not all of them. Among under 15,000 clones listed, more than 30% were seen once. This specimen was alloreactive CD8+ T cells from a mixed lymphocyte reaction culture, taken before intestinal transplant. Receptor source: a human patient who received an intestinal transplant. The CDR3 runs from the conserved cysteine through the conserved F or W. Each record gives: V gene, D gene, J gene, clone size, CDR3 protein, CDR3 DNA. The D gene is left open where the match is weak. Some rows mark clone size as missing; the rest say once, few, many or name a class of expanded clone.

TRBV6-1,-,TRBJ2-5,-,CASSLGRSQETQYF,TGTGCCAGCAGCCTGGGACGGTCACAAGAGACCCAGTACTTC
TRBV9,-,TRBJ2-3,-,CASSVDGSTDTQYF,TGTGCCAGCAGCGTAGACGGTAGCACAGATACGCAGTATTTT
TRBV6-1,TRBD1,TRBJ2-7,-,CASSEGALGQGNYEQYF,TGTGCCAGCAGTGAAGGTGCGTTGGGACAGGGGAACTACGAGCAGTACTTC
TRBV28,TRBD2,TRBJ2-1,few,CASSSHYDSPAGLFGYNEQFF,TGTGCCAGCAGTTCCCACTACGACAGCCCCGCGGGACTATTTGGATACAATGAGCAGTTCTTC
TRBV5-6,-,TRBJ2-7,-,CASSSLMRMSSGDEQYF,TGTGCCAGCAGCTCCCTAATGCGTATGAGTTCTGGGGACGAGCAGTACTTC
TRBV6-5,-,TRBJ2-7,-,CASSYSRNLGYEQYF,TGTGCCAGCAGTTACTCGAGGAATTTAGGCTACGAGCAGTACTTC
TRBV4-1,TRBD2,TRBJ2-7,many,CASSSGGGSEQYF,TGCGCCAGCAGCTCCGGGGGGGGGAGCGAGCAGTACTTC
TRBV5-1,-,TRBJ2-3,-,CASSLAPWTEARGWDTQYF,TGCGCCAGCAGCTTGGCTCCTTGGACAGAGGCTCGTGGGTGGGATACGCAGTATTTT
TRBV4-1,-,TRBJ2-1,medium-sized,CASSQDSNEQFF,TGCGCCAGCAGCCAAGATAGCAATGAGCAGTTCTTC
TRBV6-5,-,TRBJ2-1,-,CASSYPRDTDEQFF,TGTGCCAGCAGTTACCCCCGGGACACCGATGAGCAGTTCTTC
TRBV11-2,-,TRBJ1-2,-,CASSLVWLFYGYTF,TGTGCCAGCAGCTTAGTTTGGCTCTTCTATGGCTACACCTTC
TRBV7-9,-,TRBJ2-3,few,CASSLDGRSDTQYF,TGTGCCAGCAGCTTAGACGGGAGATCAGATACGCAGTATTTT
TRBV7-6,-,TRBJ1-1,-,CASSLSRAGTEAFF,TGTGCCAGCAGCTTAAGTAGGGCTGGGACTGAAGCTTTCTTT
TRBV4-1,TRBD2,TRBJ2-1,-,CASSLLLAGGDNEQFF,TGCGCCAGCAGCCTCCTACTAGCGGGAGGAGACAATGAGCAGTTCTTC
TRBV7-9,TRBD1,TRBJ2-2,medium-sized,CASQPGGNTGELFF,TGTGCCAGCCAACCAGGGGGAAACACCGGGGAGCTGTTTTTT
TRBV9,TRBD2,TRBJ2-7,-,CASSASGGEYEQYF,TGTGCCAGCAGCGCTTCGGGGGGAGAGTACGAGCAGTACTTC
TRBV19,-,TRBJ1-2,-,CASSIRWGHLFPLHYGYTF,TGTGCCAGTAGTATACGATGGGGACACCTTTTCCCCCTCCACTATGGCTACACCTTC
TRBV11-2,TRBD1,TRBJ1-2,-,CASSVDRGLVGGYTF,TGTGCCAGCAGCGTAGACAGGGGGCTCGTTGGTGGCTACACCTTC
TRBV13,-,TRBJ2-7,few,CASSAPGLGMYEQYF,TGTGCCAGCAGCGCTCCGGGACTGGGGATGTACGAGCAGTACTTC
TRBV5-1,-,TRBJ2-1,-,CASSLENYNEQFF,TGCGCCAGCAGCTTGGAGAACTACAATGAGCAGTTCTTC
TRBV4-2,-,TRBJ1-6,-,CASSQEAGPWSYNSPLHF,TGTGCCAGCAGCCAAGAGGCGGGCCCATGGTCCTATAATTCACCCCTCCACTTT
TRBV6-1,TRBD2,TRBJ2-3,-,CALRRGRVSRTQYF,TGTGCCTTGAGGCGCGGGAGGGTCTCTCGTACGCAGTATTTT
TRBV4-2,-,TRBJ2-7,-,CASSPRDSGRYEQYF,TGTGCCAGCAGCCCCCGGGATAGCGGTAGATACGAGCAGTACTTC
TRBV28,-,TRBJ2-3,few,CASSSQSTDTQYF,TGTGCCAGCAGTTCCCAGAGCACAGATACGCAGTATTTT
TRBV6-5,-,TRBJ1-2,few,CASSFGSRDCYTF,TGTGCCAGCAGTTTCGGGTCGAGGGATTGCTACACCTTC
TRBV19,-,TRBJ2-7,few,CASSDGGNYDEQYF,TGTGCCAGTAGTGATGGGGGGAACTACGACGAGCAGTACTTC